These 15 T cell receptor beta chains were all obtained from the same sample, sequenced in a study. TCRdb used MiXCR to reprocess the RT-PCR reads, holding one entry per CDR3 protein. This sample has about 680,000 distinct CDR3 sequences; 14% occur once, and the top ten carry roughly 3.9%. Sequenced sample: memory CD4+ T cells from blood. The receptors come from a female donor in good health, serving as a healthy control.

V is TRBV20-1 and J is TRBJ1-1; D is perhaps TRBD1 (6 bases). The V gene lost 0 bases and the J gene lost 8 bases, with 13 bases spanning the gap. The CDR3 covers 13 residues. Germline loops: CDR1 DFQATT, CDR2 SNEGSKA (reference sequence). CDR3 amino acids: CSARDPQGIEAFF. The CDR3 region has the DNA TGCAGTGCTAGAGATCCGCAGGGGATAGAAGCTTTCTTT.

This clonotype showed up many times. This chain joins TRBV10-3 and TRBJ1-2; D unresolved. Looked up from germline, CDR1 is ENHRY and CDR2 is SYGVKD. The length of the CDR3 is 14 residues. The V gene lost 2 bases and the J gene lost 0 bases, with 7 bases spanning the gap. The DNA for the CDR3 is TGTGCCATCAGTGAGGGGGTTACTAACTATGGCTACACCTTC. As protein: CAISEGVTNYGYTF.

This clonotype was counted a few times. J is TRBJ1-2 and V is TRBV12-3 or TRBV12-4, with 9 bases matching TRBD1. This CDR3 has 14 amino acids. V gave up 5 bases and J gave up 6 bases; unmatched junction bases: 7. DNA for the CDR3: TGTGCCAGCAGTGTAACAGGGGGCGCGGATGGCTACACCTTC. Translated: CASSVTGGADGYTF.

Concerning this clonotype: A read error may explain this, as a much larger clone is one base away. No conserved phenylalanine or tryptophan ends this CDR3, so it is likely a read error. The chain's CDR3 is CASSSYSGLSSYNEQFL. CDR3 nucleotide sequence: TGTGCCAGCAGCTCCTATAGCGGTTTGAGCTCCTACAATGAGCAGTTCCTC. The chain recombines TRBV7-2 with TRBJ2-1, with TRBD2 as a possible D gene (6 bases). CDR1 is SGHTA, CDR2 FQGNSA, per germline. This CDR3 has 17 amino acids. V lost 4 bases to trimming and J lost 0 bases, with 16 bases between them.

This rearrangement joins TRBV6-6 to TRBJ1-2; D remains unclear. Trimming pared 0 bases from V and 6 bases from J, leaving 5 bases between. This CDR3 region has 12 residues. From germline, CDR1 is MNHNY and CDR2 SVGAGI (reference sequence). The CDR3 loop is CASSYSSHGYTF. CDR3 coding DNA: TGTGCCAGCAGTTACTCTTCGCATGGCTACACCTTC.

The CDR3 is CASSLQAYQETQYF. CDR3 coding DNA: TGTGCCAGCAGTTTACAGGCCTACCAAGAGACCCAGTACTTC. The chain carries TRBV6-2 or TRBV6-3 and TRBJ2-5; D is possibly TRBD1 (5 bases). The CDR3 is 14 residues long. The V gene's germline CDR1 is MNHEY and CDR2 SVGEGT. Trimming removed 4 bases from V and 0 bases from J, with 9 bases in between.

The chain is built from TRBV11-2 and TRBJ2-4, with 8 bases fitting TRBD1. V shed 5 bases and J 9 bases; nucleotides not matched to a gene: 3. The germline gives CDR1 SGHAT, CDR2 FQNNGV. CDR3 length equals 12 residues. The CDR3 is CASSPDRAIQYF. The CDR3 region has the DNA TGTGCCAGCAGCCCGGACAGGGCCATTCAGTACTTC.

The V call is TRBV20-1, the J call TRBJ2-3, with a tentative D call TRBD1 (6 bases). CDR1 and CDR2 (germline): DFQATT, SNEGSKA (reference sequence). The CDR3 loop spans 14 amino acids. Trimming took 5 bases from V and 7 from J, leaving 19 bases between them. Here the CDR3 DNA reads TGCAGTGCTCCGTCCTACCTCCAGGGGAATACGCAGTATTTT. Amino acid sequence: CSAPSYLQGNTQYF.

This chain uses TRBV24-1 with TRBJ1-1, with D hard to call. V lost 3 bases, J lost 11 bases, and 18 bases lay in between. This CDR3 has 14 residues. CDR1 is KGHDR and CDR2 is SFDVKD in the germline V gene. The CDR3 bases are TGTGCCACCAGTGATCCGTCCCAGGCTGGGGAGGCTTTCTTT. It yields the protein CATSDPSQAGEAFF.

This chain joins TRBV6-2 or TRBV6-3 and TRBJ1-2; the D gene is possibly TRBD1 (6 bases). The CDR3 covers 16 residues. Germline lookup yields CDR1 MNHEY and CDR2 SVGEGT. The V end lost 3 bases, the J end lost 2 bases, and 16 bases lay between the germline ends. The CDR3 bases are TGTGCCAGCAGTTATCGTACCGGGACATCCAACTATGGCTACACCTTC. This encodes CASSYRTGTSNYGYTF.

This clonotype came up many times. The rearrangement uses TRBV10-3 and TRBJ2-6; a weak D match, TRBD1 (5 bases). V was cut by 3 bases and J by 2 bases, with 5 bases left in between. The CDR3 runs 14 residues. Germline CDR1 and CDR2: ENHRY and SYGVKD. CDR3 in amino acids: CAISDRAGANVLTF. Here the CDR3 DNA reads TGTGCCATCAGTGACAGGGCTGGGGCCAACGTCCTGACTTTC.

The rearrangement uses TRBV4-2 and TRBJ2-2; 7 nucleotides agree with TRBD2. Per the germline V gene, CDR1 is LGHNA and CDR2 is YNFKEQ. The CDR3 has 15 amino acids. V lost 2 bases, J lost 4 bases, and 4 bases stayed unmatched. The DNA for the CDR3 is TGTGCCAGCAGCCAATCGGGGGGTGGCACCGGGGAGCTGTTTTTT. It codes for CASSQSGGGTGELFF.

The chain has TRBV19 and TRBJ2-7, with 10 nucleotides matching TRBD2. This CDR3 spans 18 amino acids. V trimming: 0 bases; J trimming: 7 bases; junction bases outside the gene matches: 15. Looked up from germline, CDR1 is LNHDA and CDR2 is SQIVND (reference sequence). The CDR3 loop is CASSIDLQAGGSYNEQYF. CDR3 nucleotides: TGTGCCAGTAGTATAGATCTTCAAGCGGGAGGGTCCTACAATGAGCAGTACTTC.

V is TRBV7-8 and J is TRBJ1-4, with D unclear. Germline V gene lookup returns CDR1 SGHVS and CDR2 FQNEAQ. V dropped 4 bases and J dropped 8 bases, with 20 bases sitting between them. The CDR3 is 16 residues long. The DNA for the CDR3 is TGTGCCAGCAGCTCCTGGGCCGAGTTAGGAGTCGAAAAACTGTTTTTT. Amino acids: CASSSWAELGVEKLFF.

The chain combines TRBV6-1 with TRBJ2-1, with D uncertain. Trimming removed 7 bases from V and 1 base from J, with 11 bases in between. Germline V gene data show CDR1 as MNHNS and CDR2 as SASEGT. This CDR3 is built from 14 residues. The CDR3 loop is CASTYIRSYNEQFF. The DNA of the CDR3 is TGTGCCAGCACATATATCAGGTCCTACAATGAGCAGTTCTTC.